This TCR beta chain comes out of a study of blood T cells in healthy people across ages. This clonotype was counted between two and nine times. Each of the donors had roughly 9.1 milliliters of peripheral blood drawn into EDTA-treated Vacutainer tubes. No fewer than 6.5 million PBMCs went into each sample. Using a J-beta primer mix together with a sample-barcoded 5' primer, a second PCR was run for roughly 6 to 11 cycles. A template-switch adaptor containing 12 random nucleotides labeled each cDNA molecule. MiXCR was run by TCRdb on the 5' RACE reads, yielding one entry per CDR3 protein. The sample contains 1.5 million to 2 million distinct CDR3 sequences, under 30% of which appear only once. The junction had 7 bases not matched to a gene; V was cut back by 6 bases and J by 5 bases. Germline V gene lookup returns CDR1 SGHAT and CDR2 FQNNGV. CDR3 length: 15 amino acids.

J is TRBJ2-1 and V is TRBV11-2; 10 bases are a match to TRBD2. What was sequenced was blood. The source of this sequence is a woman between 25 and 40 years old in good health. CDR3 residues: CASRIAGGGDNEQFF. The CDR3 DNA sequence: TGTGCCAGCAGAATAGCGGGGGGCGGTGACAATGAGCAGTTCTTC.